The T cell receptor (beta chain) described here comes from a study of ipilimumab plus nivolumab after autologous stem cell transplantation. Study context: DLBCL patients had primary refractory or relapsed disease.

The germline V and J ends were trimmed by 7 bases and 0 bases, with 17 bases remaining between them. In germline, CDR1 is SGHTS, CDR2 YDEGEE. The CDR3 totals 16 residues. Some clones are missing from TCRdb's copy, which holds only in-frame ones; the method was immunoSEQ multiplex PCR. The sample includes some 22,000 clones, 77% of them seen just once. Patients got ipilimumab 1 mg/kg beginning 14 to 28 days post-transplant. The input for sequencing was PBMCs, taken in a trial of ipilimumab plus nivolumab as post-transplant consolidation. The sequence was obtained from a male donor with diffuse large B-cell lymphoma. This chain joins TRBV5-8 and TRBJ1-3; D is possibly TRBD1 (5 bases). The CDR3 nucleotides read TGTGCCAGCCGTCTTCAGGGAGGCAGCTCTGGAAACACCATATATTTT. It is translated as CASRLQGGSSGNTIYF.